Below, 25 T cell receptor beta chains from the same sample are listed, as sequenced in a study of T cells in women clearing cervical HPV infection. The data were produced by immunoSEQ multiplex PCR, yet TCRdb's version contains in-frame clones alone and is incomplete. The sample holds some 33,000 clones. The sample consisted of blood buffy coat. All receptors derive from a woman between 18 and 75 years old with a cervical HPV16 infection that either progressed to CIN3+ or cleared (not recorded which).

This CDR3 reads CASSSNRDEQYF. The sequenced CDR3 bases are TGTGCCAGCAGCTCCAACAGGGACGAG. The genes are TRBV11-2 and TRBJ2-7, with D maybe TRBD1 (6 bases). The CDR3 end is not reached by the read, which stops 3 residues before it; the germline J gene fills it in. Trimming left V 4 bases short and J 5 bases short, with 9 bases between. The CDR3 is made up of 12 amino acids. Germline lookup yields CDR1 SGHAT and CDR2 FQNNGV. Drawing the rest from reference TRBV11-2 and TRBJ2-7, the complete variable domain is EAGVAQSPRYKIIEKRQSVAFWCNPISGHATLYWYQQILGQGPKLLIQFQNNGVVDDSQLPKDRFSAERLKGVDSTLKIQPAKLEDSAVYLCASSSNRDEQYFGPGTRLTVT.

In the case of this clone: The read stops 3 residues short of the end of the CDR3; the missing end is completed from the germline J gene. The V gene is TRBV7-8, the J gene TRBJ1-1; 7 bases map to TRBD1. The V gene's germline CDR1 is SGHVS and CDR2 FQNEAQ. Germline trimming cut 6 bases from V and 1 base from J; bases unmatched to any gene: 2. CDR3 size: 13 residues. Incomplete CDR3 DNA: TGTGCCAGCAGGGGACAGCCGAACACTGAA. It specifies CASRGQPNTE. The complete CDR3 sequence is CASRGQPNTEAFF.

Concerning this clone: The CDR3 goes on 3 residues after the read ends, and that part is filled in from the germline J gene. This chain links TRBV5-1 with TRBJ1-6; 10 bases are a match to TRBD1. This CDR3 comprises 16 residues. Looked up from germline, CDR1 is SGHRS and CDR2 is YFSETQ. Trimming at V came to 4 bases and at J to 7 bases, leaving 8 bases not matched to a gene. This chain's CDR3 is CASSLQTGGANSPLHF. The DNA read from the CDR3 is TGCGCCAGCAGCCTACAGACAGGGGGCGCGAATTCACCC.

With regard to this clone: The CDR3 end lies 3 residues beyond the end of the read and is filled in from the germline J gene. The V and J genes are TRBV5-1 and TRBJ2-2; TRBD2 agrees at 8 bases. The CDR3 loop spans 17 amino acids. The J segment lost 4 bases and the V segment lost 4 bases, leaving 12 bases of the junction unmatched. Looked up from germline, CDR1 is SGHRS and CDR2 is YFSETQ. The chain's CDR3 is CASSPTPGGASTGELFF. The covered CDR3 bases are TGCGCCAGCAGCCCCACCCCGGGGGGGGCTTCCACCGGGGAG.

In the case of this clone: Sequencing ends 3 residues short of the CDR3 end; the germline J gene provides the rest. The J gene is TRBJ2-7, the V gene TRBV7-8; 10 bases line up with TRBD2. The V and J ends lost 3 bases and 0 bases, in that order; junction bases with no gene match: 2. In germline, CDR1 is SGHVS, CDR2 FQNEAQ. This CDR3 region has 15 residues. The CDR3 loop reads CASSFWTSGSYEQYF. The DNA read from the CDR3 is TGTGCCAGCAGCTTCTGGACTAGCGGCTCCTACGAG.

For this clone: The sequenced fragment ends 3 residues before the CDR3 boundary, so the rest is inferred from the germline J gene. This chain joins TRBV20-1 and TRBJ2-3; 11 bases are a match to TRBD2. The V gene's germline CDR1 is DFQATT and CDR2 SNEGSKA (reference sequence). The V and J ends lost 0 bases and 3 bases, in that order; junction bases with no gene match: 11. This CDR3 has 18 residues. CDR3 amino acids: CSARDQLASGRRTDTQYF. Incomplete CDR3 DNA: TGCAGTGCTAGAGATCAGTTGGCTAGCGGGAGGAGGACAGATACG.

Regarding this clone: Read sequence stops 3 residues before the CDR3 end, and the germline J gene provides the missing end. J is TRBJ2-7 and V is TRBV7-2; 11 bases are shared with TRBD2. The CDR3 consists of 14 residues. Germline-derived CDR1 and CDR2 are SGHTA and FQGNSA. The V segment lost 6 bases and the J segment 2 bases; nucleotides outside the gene matches: 3. The CDR3 region is CASSGTSGTYEQYF. CDR3 bases read: TGTGCCAGCAGTGGGACTAGCGGAACCTACGAG.

A word on this clone: The sequenced fragment ends 3 residues before the CDR3 boundary, so the rest is inferred from the germline J gene. The V gene is TRBV28, the J gene TRBJ2-7, with TRBD1 matching over 8 bases. The germline V gene encodes CDR1 MDHEN and CDR2 SYDVKM. J was trimmed by 5 bases and V by 5 bases; bases with no gene match: 5. The CDR3 has 13 residues. The CDR3 DNA, read in part, is TGTGCCAGCAGTATCCAGGGGGCCAACGAG. Amino acids: CASSIQGANE. The entire CDR3 protein reads CASSIQGANEQYF.

In regard to this clone: Sequencing ends 3 residues short of the CDR3 end; the germline J gene provides the rest. The V gene is TRBV9, the J gene TRBJ1-2; D possibly corresponds to TRBD1 (6 bases). The CDR3 runs to 15 residues. Germline lookup yields CDR1 SGDLS and CDR2 YYNGEE. V was pared by 0 bases and J by 5 bases, with 14 bases between. The sequenced part of the CDR3 DNA is TGTGCCAGCAGCGTAGGGGGCAGGGGCAGGTATGGC. Its translation: CASSVGGRGRYG. From start to end, the CDR3 is CASSVGGRGRYGYTF.

Worth noting for this clone: Read sequence stops 3 residues before the CDR3 end, and the germline J gene provides the missing end. V usage is TRBV20-1 and J usage is TRBJ2-3; 10 bases fit TRBD2. Germline V lookup: CDR1 DFQATT, CDR2 SNEGSKA (reference sequence). J was trimmed by 3 bases and V by 5 bases; bases with no gene match: 8. The CDR3 has 15 amino acids. This chain's CDR3 is CSAHQTSGLTDTQYF. The CDR3 DNA, read in part, is TGCAGTGCTCATCAGACTAGCGGGTTGACAGATACG.

Turning to this clone: The DNA ends 3 residues before the CDR3 does, and the rest of the CDR3 is filled in from the germline J gene. V usage is TRBV2 and J usage is TRBJ2-3, with 13 bases matching TRBD2. The CDR3 runs to 17 residues. In germline, CDR1 is SNHLY, CDR2 FYNNEI. Trimming took 6 bases from V and 1 from J; bases not matched to a gene: 7. The CDR3 here is CASRYGLAGAGTDTQYF. Incomplete CDR3 DNA: TGTGCCAGCAGATATGGACTAGCGGGAGCGGGCACAGATACG. Full variable domain (outside the CDR3, taken from reference TRBV2 and TRBJ2-3): EPEVTQTPSHQVTQMGQEVILRCVPISNHLYFYWYRQILGQKVEFLVSFYNNEISEKSEIFDDQFSVERPDGSNFTLKIRSTKLEDSAMYFCASRYGLAGAGTDTQYFGPGTRLTVL.

About this clone: The CDR3 is cut off 3 residues early in the read; its end comes from the germline J gene. V usage is TRBV2 and J usage is TRBJ2-5, with a tentative D call TRBD2 (6 bases). The length of the CDR3 is 14 residues. Deletions cut 2 bases from V and 1 base from J, with 8 bases between. CDR1 and CDR2 (germline): SNHLY, FYNNEI. The CDR3 DNA, read in part, is TGTGCCAGCAGTGAATGGGGGGTCCAAGAGACC. This gives the protein CASSEWGVQET. The whole CDR3 protein is CASSEWGVQETQYF.

Concerning this clone itself: The read is 3 residues too short to cover the CDR3 end, so that end is filled in from the germline J gene. The J gene is TRBJ1-2, the V gene TRBV20-1; D gene uncertain. V was clipped by 0 bases and J by 1 base, with 6 bases between them. The germline V gene encodes CDR1 DFQATT and CDR2 SNEGSKA (reference sequence). CDR3 length: 13 amino acids. The sequenced CDR3 bases are TGCAGTGCTAGAGACGGTCGTAACTATGGC. The encoded protein is CSARDGRNYG. The whole CDR3 reads CSARDGRNYGYTF.

With regard to this clone: The read ends 3 residues shy of where the CDR3 ends; the end is completed using the germline J gene. The rearrangement links TRBV2 to TRBJ2-3; the D is unclear. The germline V gene has CDR1 SNHLY and CDR2 FYNNEI. The CDR3 is 11 residues long. Trimming left V 7 bases short and J 2 bases short, with 4 bases between. CDR3 DNA (partial): TGTGCCAGCATCCTCACAGATACG. It encodes CASILTDT. The full CDR3 protein is CASILTDTQYF.

For this clone: Read sequence stops 3 residues before the CDR3 end, and the germline J gene provides the missing end. The genes are TRBV11-2 and TRBJ2-7; 13 nucleotides match TRBD2. V trimming: 8 bases; J trimming: 5 bases; junction bases outside the gene matches: 9. This CDR3 has 15 residues. The V gene's germline CDR1 is SGHAT and CDR2 FQNNGV. CDR3: CASSLGLAGEDEQYF. The DNA read from the CDR3 is TGTGCCAGCTCGTTAGGACTAGCGGGAGAGGACGAG.

A remark on this clone: Coverage ceases 3 residues before the CDR3 finishes, and the germline J gene fills in the end. The chain joins TRBV19 to TRBJ2-3; 7 positions match TRBD2. J gave up 1 base and V 5 bases, and 6 bases lay outside the gene matches. This CDR3 comprises 15 residues. Germline loops: CDR1 LNHDA, CDR2 SQIVND (reference sequence). The DNA read from the CDR3 is TGTGCCAGTAGTTGGGGGGGGTTCCGCACAGATACG. Translated: CASSWGGFRTDT. The entire CDR3 is CASSWGGFRTDTQYF. The full variable domain, with the rest looked up from reference TRBV19 and TRBJ2-3, is DGGITQSPKYLFRKEGQNVTLSCEQNLNHDAMYWYRQDPGQGLRLIYYSQIVNDFQKGDIAEGYSVSREKKESFPLTVTSAQKNPTAFYLCASSWGGFRTDTQYFGPGTRLTVL.

Remarks on this clone: The observed sequence ends 3 residues before the CDR3 terminus, with the missing tail filled in from the germline J gene. The chain combines TRBV5-1 with TRBJ2-2, with 11 bases matching TRBD1. Germline V gene lookup returns CDR1 SGHRS and CDR2 YFSETQ. The CDR3 spans 15 residues. The CDR3 bases that were read are TGCGCCAGCAGCTTGGCCCCGGACAGGGGGCGAGAG. This encodes CASSLAPDRGRE. The entire CDR3 protein reads CASSLAPDRGRELFF.

A word on this clone: The CDR3 extends 3 residues past the end of the read, so its final part is completed from the germline J gene. The chain couples TRBV2 to TRBJ1-5; 8 bases match TRBD1. Looked up from germline, CDR1 is SNHLY and CDR2 is FYNNEI. Trimming at V came to 6 bases and at J to 0 bases, leaving 1 base not matched to a gene. This CDR3 region has 14 residues. CDR3: CASRDRGSNQPQHF. Partial CDR3 DNA: TGTGCCAGCAGAGACAGGGGTAGCAATCAGCCC.

A word on this clone: The read ends 3 residues shy of where the CDR3 ends; the end is completed using the germline J gene. The V gene is TRBV29-1, the J gene TRBJ2-2; 7 positions match TRBD1. Trimming cost V 6 bases and J 2 bases; bases outside gene matches: 3. Germline lookup yields CDR1 SQVTM and CDR2 ANQGSEA. The CDR3 has 13 residues. The CDR3 spells CSVRDRNTGELFF. The sequenced CDR3 bases are TGCAGCGTCCGGGACAGAAACACCGGGGAG.

Concerning this clone itself: The read gets to within 3 residues of the CDR3 end, and the germline J gene fills in the rest. V is TRBV20-1 and J is TRBJ2-3, with 9 bases lining up with TRBD1. The CDR3 is made up of 14 amino acids. Germline lookup yields CDR1 DFQATT and CDR2 SNEGSKA (reference sequence). Trimming took 6 bases from V and 2 from J; bases not matched to a gene: 6. Partial CDR3 DNA: TGCAGTGCGACTGACAGGGGGGACACAGATACG. It codes for CSATDRGDTDT. The whole CDR3 region reads CSATDRGDTDTQYF.

On this clone: The CDR3 goes on 3 residues after the read ends, and that part is filled in from the germline J gene. The chain joins TRBV5-1 to TRBJ1-2; 10 bases agree with TRBD1. The CDR3 has 15 amino acids. Germline V gives CDR1 SGHRS, CDR2 YFSETQ. V shed 3 bases and J 6 bases; nucleotides not matched to a gene: 8. The part of the CDR3 DNA that was read is TGCGCCAGCAGCTACTCGACAGGGGGCGCCGATGGC. It is translated as CASSYSTGGADG. The complete CDR3 sequence is CASSYSTGGADGYTF.

The CDR3 loop is CASSFGIQETQYF. The CDR3 bases that were read are TGTGCCAGCAGCTTCGGTATCCAAGAGACC. The V gene is TRBV7-2, the J gene TRBJ2-5; no reliable D call. The read ends 3 residues before the CDR3 terminus; that terminus is restored from the germline J gene. V lost 3 bases and J 1 base, leaving 6 bases between the germline ends. The CDR3 has 13 residues. The germline V gene encodes CDR1 SGHTA and CDR2 FQGNSA. The variable domain in full, with the rest retrieved from reference TRBV7-2 and TRBJ2-5, is GAGVSQSPSNKVTEKGKDVELRCDPISGHTALYWYRQSLGQGLEFLIYFQGNSAPDKSGLPSDRFSAERTGGSVSTLTIQRTQQEDSAVYLCASSFGIQETQYFGPGTRLLVL.

A remark on this clone: The CDR3 end falls 3 residues outside the read, so it is completed with the germline J gene. The chain employs TRBV11-2 and TRBJ2-2; D might be TRBD1 (6 bases). Germline V gene data show CDR1 as SGHAT and CDR2 as FQNNGV. The CDR3 has 14 residues. V was trimmed by 6 bases and J by 7 bases, leaving 15 bases between them. The CDR3 spells CASSLGQLNGELFF. The covered CDR3 bases are TGTGCCAGCAGTCTCGGACAGCTGAACGGGGAG.

Concerning this clone itself: Read sequence stops 3 residues before the CDR3 end, and the germline J gene provides the missing end. The chain is built from TRBV12-3 or TRBV12-4 and TRBJ1-1, with D possibly matching TRBD1 (6 bases). Trimming left V 5 bases short and J 5 bases short, with 12 bases between. This CDR3 comprises 13 residues. This CDR3 is CASSTNRATEAFF. CDR3 bases read: TGTGCCAGCAGTACGAACAGGGCGACTGAA.

A remark on this clone: The read comes to an end 3 residues before the CDR3 does, leaving the germline J gene to fill in the end. J is TRBJ1-1 and V is TRBV29-1; 8 nucleotides line up with TRBD1. Germline CDR1 SQVTM, CDR2 ANQGSEA. The CDR3 length is 14 residues. The chain's CDR3 is CSVAPGQVTTEAFF. The sequenced CDR3 bases are TGCAGCGTAGCGCCGGGACAGGTTACGACGGAA.